Listed below are T cell receptor beta chains from one sample, sequenced in a study of T cell repertoires in cytomegalovirus infection. The antigens for these receptors are not known. Using its own MiXCR run on the reads, TCRdb lists one record per CDR3 protein. The data show roughly 180,000 distinct CDR3 sequences, about 20% seen once. Sequenced here: CD8+ T cells from cultured PBMCs, sampled from culture after CMV antigen stimulation. All receptors come from a human donor in good health (CMV status not recorded). Some clones in this sample may be carry-over from other donors' samples. The CDR3 runs from the conserved cysteine through the conserved F or W. Fields, in order: J gene, clone size, D gene, V gene, CDR3 DNA, CDR3 protein. A D gene is named only where the DNA matches it firmly. Only part of the rows carry a size: once, few, many, or a class if the clone is expanded.

j_gene: TRBJ1-4
abundance: -
d_gene: -
v_gene: TRBV7-6
CDR3nt: TGTGCCAGCAGCCCCCGTTCCCGGGCCTCGGAAATTACTAATGAAAAACTGTTTTTT
CDR3aa: CASSPRSRASEITNEKLFF

j_gene: TRBJ2-1
abundance: once
d_gene: TRBD2
v_gene: TRBV6-2/TRBV6-3
CDR3nt: TGTGCCAGCAGCCCCGGACTAGTCCAGAATGAGCAGTTCTTC
CDR3aa: CASSPGLVQNEQFF

j_gene: TRBJ2-1
abundance: few
d_gene: -
v_gene: TRBV27
CDR3nt: TGTGCCAGCAGTATAGCGCAGTCCAATGAGCAGTTCTTC
CDR3aa: CASSIAQSNEQFF

j_gene: TRBJ1-2
abundance: medium-sized
d_gene: -
v_gene: TRBV7-2
CDR3nt: TGTGCCAGCAGCTTAACTGATGGCTACACCTTC
CDR3aa: CASSLTDGYTF

j_gene: TRBJ1-1
abundance: few
d_gene: -
v_gene: TRBV4-1
CDR3nt: TGCGCCAGCAGCCAGAGTGTCGGACAAAACACTGAAGCTTTCTTT
CDR3aa: CASSQSVGQNTEAFF

j_gene: TRBJ1-1
abundance: -
d_gene: TRBD1
v_gene: TRBV9
CDR3nt: TGTGCCAGCAGCGGGGCCGGGACAGGGGGCACTGAAGCTTTCTTT
CDR3aa: CASSGAGTGGTEAFF

j_gene: TRBJ1-6
abundance: many
d_gene: TRBD1
v_gene: TRBV10-3
CDR3nt: TGTGCCATCAGTGAGTGGGGTGGACAGGGAAATTCACCCCTCCACTTT
CDR3aa: CAISEWGGQGNSPLHF

j_gene: TRBJ2-2
abundance: few
d_gene: -
v_gene: TRBV7-4
CDR3nt: TGTGCCAGCACCGGTCCTTTCAAGGACATGAACACCGGGGAGCTGTTTTTT
CDR3aa: CASTGPFKDMNTGELFF

j_gene: TRBJ1-2
abundance: few
d_gene: -
v_gene: TRBV7-9
CDR3nt: TGTGCCAGCAGCGCAGGAGGGGCAGGGGCCCCCTATGGCTACACCTTC
CDR3aa: CASSAGGAGAPYGYTF

j_gene: TRBJ2-7
abundance: -
d_gene: TRBD1
v_gene: TRBV6-2/TRBV6-3
CDR3nt: TGTGCCAGCGCCCTTACAGGGGGCTCCTACGAGCAGTACTTC
CDR3aa: CASALTGGSYEQYF

j_gene: TRBJ1-1
abundance: many
d_gene: -
v_gene: TRBV12-3/TRBV12-4
CDR3nt: TGTGCCAGCAGTTTAATAAACAGAGGGAACACTGAAGCTTTCTTT
CDR3aa: CASSLINRGNTEAFF

j_gene: TRBJ2-2
abundance: many
d_gene: -
v_gene: TRBV20-1
CDR3nt: TGCAGTGCAAGCAGCAGGGCCCGCGCCGGGGAGCTGTTTTTT
CDR3aa: CSASSRARAGELFF

j_gene: TRBJ1-1
abundance: few
d_gene: -
v_gene: TRBV7-2
CDR3nt: TGTGCCAGCAGCCCTTTAGGACAGCTTAACACTGAAGCTTTCTTT
CDR3aa: CASSPLGQLNTEAFF

j_gene: TRBJ1-2
abundance: -
d_gene: -
v_gene: TRBV7-2
CDR3nt: TGTGCCAGCAGCTTAGTGGAGGATTTACGCTATGGCTACACCTTC
CDR3aa: CASSLVEDLRYGYTF

j_gene: TRBJ2-5
abundance: few
d_gene: -
v_gene: TRBV6-2/TRBV6-3
CDR3nt: TGTGCCAGCAGTGCAGGGCCCAATCCTGGCGAGACCCAGTACTTC
CDR3aa: CASSAGPNPGETQYF

j_gene: TRBJ1-6
abundance: -
d_gene: -
v_gene: TRBV27
CDR3nt: TGTGCCAGCAGTTCCCTTTCAACAGGACCCCTCTATAATTCACCCCTCCACTTT
CDR3aa: CASSSLSTGPLYNSPLHF